The clone carrying this TCR beta chain was observed a single time. Antigen unknown. A junction boundary mismatches the germline segment, possibly from a read error. This record belongs to a study of blood T cells in healthy people across ages. It was with a sample-barcoded 5' primer and a J-beta primer mix that a second PCR of roughly 6 to 11 cycles was run. TCRdb re-called the 5' RACE reads with MiXCR, one entry per CDR3 protein. The profile shows about 1.4 million distinct CDR3 sequences, around 59% of them singletons. Study results and limitations: Reliance upon unsorted PBMCs precluded definitive naive versus antigen-experienced comparison. Comparison with aged donors showed that long-lived donors had more naive CD4+ cells and higher diversity. A strong correlation was found between TCR beta diversity and the percentage of naive T cells.

It was around 9 milliliters of peripheral blood that were drawn from each donor. The CDR3 covers 16 residues. Germline V gene lookup returns CDR1 SGHRS and CDR2 YFSETQ. Sequenced sample: blood. The sequence came from a young man in good health. The V gene is TRBV5-1, the J gene TRBJ1-2; a possible D gene is TRBD1 (6 bases). The CDR3 spells CASSPYTGQLLYGCTF. The CDR3 DNA reads as TGCGCCAGCAGCCCATACACCGGACAGCTCCTCTATGGCTGCACCTTC.